This T cell receptor (beta chain) was identified during a study of T cell changes during pregnancy in multiple sclerosis. Looked up from germline, CDR1 is MGHRA and CDR2 is YSYEKL. The CDR3 is 13 residues long. V lost 5 bases, J lost 8 bases, and 12 bases lay in between. Sequenced by immunoSEQ multiplex PCR; TCRdb stores in-frame clones only, minus some. The profile shows approximately 30,000 clones, 85% to 90% of them singletons. The material was CD8+ T cells from peripheral blood mononuclear cells, obtained in the second trimester of pregnancy. This chain links TRBV4-1 with TRBJ1-4; D unclear. This clonotype was obtained from a female donor with multiple sclerosis, enrolled in a pregnancy study. The CDR3 sequence: CASSWRFGEKLFF. The DNA for the CDR3 is TGCGCCAGCAGCTGGAGGTTTGGGGAAAAACTGTTTTTT.